These T cell receptor beta chains were read from a single sample in a study of kidney transplant recipient with SARS-CoV-2 infection. MiXCR, run by TCRdb on the reads, gives a single entry per CDR3 protein. This table has fewer than 250,000 distinct CDR3 sequences, roughly 26% appearing once. Sequences were derived from a blood sample, sampled at baseline and on approximately day 120 from a kidney transplant recipient. These receptors were obtained from a young adult male patient who had COVID-19 and was a kidney transplant recipient. A share of the T cells may be of graft donor origin. Each CDR3 is given with its conserved first and last residue. Each record gives: CDR3 protein, CDR3 DNA, J gene, D gene, V gene, clone size. A D gene is named only where the DNA matches it firmly. Size values are once, few and many counts, or a class for expanded clones, and some rows have none.

cdr3_aa: CATSRAIGTQPQHF; cdr3_nt: TGTGCCACCAGCAGAGCCATAGGGACCCAGCCCCAGCATTTT; j_call: TRBJ1-5; d_call: .; v_call: TRBV15; clone_size: many
cdr3_aa: CASSSFIRDGKTYGYTF; cdr3_nt: TGTGCCAGCAGCTCCTTCATCAGAGACGGAAAGACCTATGGCTACACCTTC; j_call: TRBJ1-2; d_call: .; v_call: TRBV7-2; clone_size: many
cdr3_aa: CASSRCDKAGKTYGYTF; cdr3_nt: TGTGCCAGCAGCAGATGTGATAAGGCTGGAAAGACCTATGGCTACACCTTC; j_call: TRBJ1-2; d_call: .; v_call: TRBV11-1; clone_size: many
cdr3_aa: CASSLLTGGYEQYF; cdr3_nt: TGTGCCAGCAGTTTGCTGACAGGGGGCTACGAGCAGTACTTC; j_call: TRBJ2-7; d_call: TRBD1; v_call: TRBV28; clone_size: many
cdr3_aa: CAGSLAGTGSEKLFF; cdr3_nt: TGTGCCGGCAGTTTAGCCGGGACAGGGAGTGAAAAACTGTTTTTT; j_call: TRBJ1-4; d_call: TRBD1; v_call: TRBV6-5; clone_size: .
cdr3_aa: CASSNEQGSSEKLFF; cdr3_nt: TGTGCCAGTAGCAACGAACAGGGAAGTAGCGAAAAACTGTTTTTT; j_call: TRBJ1-4; d_call: .; v_call: TRBV19; clone_size: many
cdr3_aa: CASSFSAPISIRTEAFF; cdr3_nt: TGTGCCAGCAGCTTTTCCGCTCCCATTTCAATTCGCACTGAAGCTTTCTTT; j_call: TRBJ1-1; d_call: .; v_call: TRBV3-1; clone_size: many
cdr3_aa: CSAQGGDGYTF; cdr3_nt: TGCAGCGCCCAGGGGGGAGATGGCTACACCTTC; j_call: TRBJ1-2; d_call: TRBD1; v_call: TRBV29-1; clone_size: many
cdr3_aa: CASSASGRDGKTYGYTF; cdr3_nt: TGTGCCAGCAGCGCGTCTGGCAGAGACGGAAAGACCTATGGCTACACCTTC; j_call: TRBJ1-2; d_call: .; v_call: TRBV7-2; clone_size: many
cdr3_aa: CASSLSHNGPVVGYEQYF; cdr3_nt: TGTGCCAGCAGTTTATCCCACAACGGACCCGTCGTTGGCTACGAGCAGTACTTC; j_call: TRBJ2-7; d_call: .; v_call: TRBV28; clone_size: few
cdr3_aa: CARPKKVVRKTYGYTF; cdr3_nt: TGTGCCAGACCAAAGAAAGTGGTGAGAAAGACCTATGGCTACACCTTC; j_call: TRBJ1-2; d_call: .; v_call: TRBV5-3; clone_size: few
cdr3_aa: CGRICRITQSRANVLTF; cdr3_nt: TGTGGCAGAATATGCAGGATAACACAAAGTCGGGCCAACGTCCTGACTTTC; j_call: TRBJ2-6; d_call: .; v_call: TRBV8-2; clone_size: many
cdr3_aa: CASSLRVGVLTF; cdr3_nt: TGTGCCAGCAGTTTAAGGGTAGGCGTCCTGACTTTC; j_call: TRBJ2-6; d_call: .; v_call: TRBV28; clone_size: many
cdr3_aa: CSARDSGSSTDTQYF; cdr3_nt: TGCAGTGCTAGAGATTCGGGCAGTAGCACAGATACGCAGTATTTT; j_call: TRBJ2-3; d_call: .; v_call: TRBV20-1; clone_size: .
cdr3_aa: CASSYDHEQFF; cdr3_nt: TGTGCCAGCAGCTACGACCATGAGCAGTTCTTC; j_call: TRBJ2-1; d_call: .; v_call: TRBV13; clone_size: many
cdr3_aa: CASSRDEPYGKTYGYTF; cdr3_nt: TGTGCCAGCAGTAGAGACGAGCCTTACGGAAAGACCTATGGCTACACCTTC; j_call: TRBJ1-2; d_call: .; v_call: TRBV6-9; clone_size: many
cdr3_aa: CASSPLTGAYSNQPQHF; cdr3_nt: TGTGCCAGCAGTCCACTAACAGGGGCATATAGCAATCAGCCCCAGCATTTT; j_call: TRBJ1-5; d_call: TRBD1; v_call: TRBV28; clone_size: many
cdr3_aa: CASSSTYIYEQYF; cdr3_nt: TGTGCCAGCAGCTCTACCTATATCTACGAGCAGTACTTC; j_call: TRBJ2-7; d_call: .; v_call: TRBV5-6; clone_size: many
cdr3_aa: CASSEGPSEAFF; cdr3_nt: TGTGCCAGCAGTGAGGGACCAAGCGAAGCTTTCTTT; j_call: TRBJ1-1; d_call: .; v_call: TRBV6-2/TRBV6-3; clone_size: many
cdr3_aa: CASGLASGRRATYF; cdr3_nt: TGTGCCAGCGGCTTAGCATCCGGGAGGAGGGCTACCTACTTC; j_call: TRBJ2-1; d_call: TRBD2; v_call: TRBV11-3; clone_size: .
cdr3_aa: CASSPPGSHEQFF; cdr3_nt: TGTGCCAGCAGCCCCCCCGGGAGCCATGAGCAGTTCTTC; j_call: TRBJ2-1; d_call: .; v_call: TRBV7-3; clone_size: many
cdr3_aa: CASTVSGSTYNEQFF; cdr3_nt: TGTGCCAGCACCGTCTCCGGGTCCACCTACAATGAGCAGTTCTTC; j_call: TRBJ2-1; d_call: .; v_call: TRBV3-1; clone_size: many
cdr3_aa: CSANEDSYTLETQYF; cdr3_nt: TGCAGTGCTAACGAGGACTCGTACACTCTAGAGACCCAGTACTTC; j_call: TRBJ2-5; d_call: .; v_call: TRBV20-1; clone_size: medium-sized
cdr3_aa: CASSPGRTGSRLGTGNTIYF; cdr3_nt: TGTGCCAGCAGTCCCGGAAGGACAGGGTCCCGTCTCGGTACTGGAAACACCATATATTTT; j_call: TRBJ1-3; d_call: TRBD1; v_call: TRBV27; clone_size: many
cdr3_aa: CASSRSAGALDGYTF; cdr3_nt: TGTGCCAGCAGCCGCTCCGCGGGGGCCTTAGATGGCTACACCTTC; j_call: TRBJ1-2; d_call: .; v_call: TRBV6-2/TRBV6-3; clone_size: many
cdr3_aa: CASSISQGGRKTYGYTF; cdr3_nt: TGTGCCAGCAGTATAAGTCAAGGTGGGAGAAAGACCTATGGCTACACCTTC; j_call: TRBJ1-2; d_call: .; v_call: TRBV6-6; clone_size: many
cdr3_aa: CASSLEGSSGNTIYF; cdr3_nt: TGTGCCAGCAGTTTAGAGGGCAGCTCTGGAAACACCATATATTTT; j_call: TRBJ1-3; d_call: .; v_call: TRBV27; clone_size: many
cdr3_aa: CASSSTGGLHEQYF; cdr3_nt: TGTGCCAGCAGCTCTACAGGGGGCCTCCACGAGCAGTACTTC; j_call: TRBJ2-7; d_call: TRBD1; v_call: TRBV7-2; clone_size: many
cdr3_aa: CASSRFTPISFSETQYF; cdr3_nt: TGTGCCAGCAGCCGGTTTACTCCCATTTCTTTCTCTGAGACCCAGTACTTC; j_call: TRBJ2-5; d_call: .; v_call: TRBV3-1; clone_size: many
cdr3_aa: CASSYDAPICHANTQYF; cdr3_nt: TGTGCCAGCAGCTACGATGCTCCCATTTGTCATGCAAATACGCAGTATTTT; j_call: TRBJ2-3; d_call: .; v_call: TRBV3-1; clone_size: many
cdr3_aa: CASSSWGDLGKTYGYTF; cdr3_nt: TGTGCCAGCAGCTCGTGGGGCGATCTCGGAAAGACCTATGGCTACACCTTC; j_call: TRBJ1-2; d_call: .; v_call: TRBV11-3; clone_size: .
cdr3_aa: CSARPGLAGIETQYF; cdr3_nt: TGCAGTGCTAGACCGGGACTAGCGGGAATCGAGACCCAGTACTTC; j_call: TRBJ2-5; d_call: TRBD2; v_call: TRBV20-1; clone_size: .
cdr3_aa: CASSSDYPNSYEQYF; cdr3_nt: TGTGCCAGCAGTTCGGACTACCCCAACTCCTACGAGCAGTACTTC; j_call: TRBJ2-7; d_call: .; v_call: TRBV6-5; clone_size: many
cdr3_aa: CAGSFFGVVYRNEQFF; cdr3_nt: TGTGCCGGCAGCTTTTTTGGGGTAGTATACCGCAATGAGCAGTTCTTC; j_call: TRBJ2-1; d_call: .; v_call: TRBV11-1; clone_size: .
cdr3_aa: CASSRPLTGGFTDTQYF; cdr3_nt: TGTGCCAGCAGCCGCCCACTTACAGGGGGATTCACAGATACGCAGTATTTT; j_call: TRBJ2-3; d_call: TRBD1; v_call: TRBV5-4; clone_size: many
cdr3_aa: CASSLSGTGSNQPQHF; cdr3_nt: TGTGCCAGCTCGCTCTCCGGGACGGGTAGCAATCAGCCCCAGCATTTT; j_call: TRBJ1-5; d_call: .; v_call: TRBV18; clone_size: many
cdr3_aa: CASRAGWLLGDEQFF; cdr3_nt: TGTGCCAGCAGAGCGGGATGGCTCCTGGGGGATGAGCAGTTCTTC; j_call: TRBJ2-1; d_call: TRBD2; v_call: TRBV6-5; clone_size: .
cdr3_aa: CASSEGTSGGMETQYF; cdr3_nt: TGTGCCAGCAGTGAAGGGACTAGCGGGGGGATGGAGACCCAGTACTTC; j_call: TRBJ2-5; d_call: TRBD2; v_call: TRBV6-1; clone_size: few
cdr3_aa: CASSLGTRSGSYNEQFF; cdr3_nt: TGCGCCAGCAGCTTAGGGACTAGAAGTGGGTCCTACAATGAGCAGTTCTTC; j_call: TRBJ2-1; d_call: TRBD2; v_call: TRBV5-1; clone_size: many
cdr3_aa: CASSVWLETGELFF; cdr3_nt: TGTGCCAGCAGCGTATGGTTGGAGACCGGGGAGCTGTTTTTT; j_call: TRBJ2-2; d_call: .; v_call: TRBV9; clone_size: many
cdr3_aa: CASIPRAGGAYEQYF; cdr3_nt: TGTGCCAGCATCCCCCGAGCGGGGGGGGCTTACGAGCAGTACTTC; j_call: TRBJ2-7; d_call: TRBD2; v_call: TRBV6-5; clone_size: many
cdr3_aa: CASSFPGAFQPQHF; cdr3_nt: TGTGCCAGCAGTTTTCCGGGGGCGTTTCAGCCCCAGCATTTT; j_call: TRBJ1-5; d_call: .; v_call: TRBV6-2/TRBV6-3; clone_size: many
cdr3_aa: CARLHTVVRKTYGYTF; cdr3_nt: TGTGCCAGATTGCACACAGTGGTGAGAAAGACCTATGGCTACACCTTC; j_call: TRBJ1-2; d_call: .; v_call: TRBV5-3; clone_size: many
cdr3_aa: CATSGGLLGEQYF; cdr3_nt: TGTGCCACCAGCGGGGGACTACTTGGGGAGCAGTACTTC; j_call: TRBJ2-7; d_call: TRBD2; v_call: TRBV15; clone_size: many
cdr3_aa: CASSGQSSYNSPLHF; cdr3_nt: TGTGCCAGCAGTGGACAGAGCTCCTATAATTCACCCCTCCACTTT; j_call: TRBJ1-6; d_call: .; v_call: TRBV6-5; clone_size: many
cdr3_aa: CSAGVTSAGTDTQYF; cdr3_nt: TGCAGTGCTGGAGTTACTAGCGCTGGCACAGATACGCAGTATTTT; j_call: TRBJ2-3; d_call: TRBD2; v_call: TRBV20-1; clone_size: .
cdr3_aa: CASSVSLPYGKAYGYTF; cdr3_nt: TGTGCCAGCAGTGTCAGTTTGCCTTACGGAAAGGCCTATGGCTACACCTTC; j_call: TRBJ1-2; d_call: .; v_call: TRBV6-9; clone_size: .
cdr3_aa: CASSSPGQGAGGYTF; cdr3_nt: TGTGCCAGCAGTTCCCCGGGACAGGGGGCGGGAGGCTACACCTTC; j_call: TRBJ1-2; d_call: TRBD1; v_call: TRBV28; clone_size: many
cdr3_aa: CASSQGTGYNEQFF; cdr3_nt: TGCGCCAGCAGCCAAGGGACGGGGTACAATGAGCAGTTCTTC; j_call: TRBJ2-1; d_call: .; v_call: TRBV4-3; clone_size: many
cdr3_aa: CASSARTGVDAGELFF; cdr3_nt: TGTGCCAGCAGCGCCCGGACAGGGGTAGACGCCGGGGAGCTGTTTTTT; j_call: TRBJ2-2; d_call: TRBD1; v_call: TRBV9; clone_size: many
cdr3_aa: CASSDTEHYGYTF; cdr3_nt: TGTGCCAGCAGTGACACAGAACATTATGGCTACACCTTC; j_call: TRBJ1-2; d_call: .; v_call: TRBV25-1; clone_size: many
cdr3_aa: CASSLETSNQPQHF; cdr3_nt: TGTGCCAGCAGCCTCGAGACTAGCAATCAGCCCCAGCATTTT; j_call: TRBJ1-5; d_call: .; v_call: TRBV3-1; clone_size: many
cdr3_aa: CASSQLAGGSPHTQYF; cdr3_nt: TGTGCCAGCAGCCAATTAGCGGGAGGCTCGCCCCATACGCAGTATTTT; j_call: TRBJ2-3; d_call: TRBD2; v_call: TRBV3-1; clone_size: many
cdr3_aa: CASSVGGVTEAFF; cdr3_nt: TGTGCCAGCAGTGTTGGGGGGGTCACTGAAGCTTTCTTT; j_call: TRBJ1-1; d_call: .; v_call: TRBV6-5; clone_size: many
cdr3_aa: CASSPPYGLVGETQYF; cdr3_nt: TGTGCCAGCTCACCACCATACGGACTAGTTGGAGAGACCCAGTACTTC; j_call: TRBJ2-5; d_call: TRBD2; v_call: TRBV18; clone_size: .
cdr3_aa: CASSFLIPISFSETQYF; cdr3_nt: TGTGCCAGCAGCTTTTTGATTCCCATTTCTTTCTCTGAGACCCAGTACTTC; j_call: TRBJ2-5; d_call: .; v_call: TRBV3-1; clone_size: many
cdr3_aa: CASKKRYSRKTYGYTF; cdr3_nt: TGTGCCAGCAAGAAGAGGTACTCAAGAAAGACCTATGGCTACACCTTC; j_call: TRBJ1-2; d_call: .; v_call: TRBV9; clone_size: many
cdr3_aa: CASSYEEGKGTDTQYF; cdr3_nt: TGTGCCAGCAGTTACGAGGAGGGAAAAGGGACAGATACGCAGTATTTT; j_call: TRBJ2-3; d_call: .; v_call: TRBV6-5; clone_size: .
cdr3_aa: CASSEMPGGRKTYGYTF; cdr3_nt: TGTGCCAGCAGTGAGATGCCAGGTGGGAGAAAGACCTATGGCTACACCTTC; j_call: TRBJ1-2; d_call: .; v_call: TRBV6-6; clone_size: many